This T cell receptor (beta chain) was captured by sequencing in a study of cytomegalovirus exposure and HLA in healthy donors. Points on this clone: What it binds is not known.

CDR1 is GTSNPN, CDR2 SVGIG, per germline (reference sequence). The CDR3 is 15 residues long. V shed 3 bases and J 8 bases; nucleotides not matched to a gene: 9. Findings of the study overall: One variant, a missense change in DCLRE1C, was linked in a later analysis to TCR beta V- and J-gene trimming. Exclusion applied to some V segments, including TRBV6-2 and TRBV6-3, as they were indistinguishable.

With 60 Vbeta and 13 Jbeta primers, the PCR was carried out. Some clones are missing from TCRdb's copy, which holds only in-frame ones; the method was immunoSEQ multiplex PCR. The sample has about 160,000 clones; 71% are singletons. J is TRBJ2-2 and V is TRBV30, with 10 positions matching TRBD1. This clonotype originated in a woman in her twenties or thirties in good health and CMV-seronegative. Sequenced: PBMCs. The CDR3 nucleotides read TGTGCCTGGAGGCACCGGGACAGGGGCCTAGGGGAGCTGTTTTTT. It yields the protein CAWRHRDRGLGELFF.